This T cell receptor beta chain was documented in a study of shared clonotypes between healthy human individuals. Study at large: Three CD4 naive, three CD4 memory, two CD8 naive and one CD8 memory plate were used per donor.

Findings and caveats of the study: Sequencing depth was a factor that was expected to affect clonotype sharing among donors. Naive subsets typically showed greater estimated richness than memory subsets.

The CDR3 contains 15 residues. Trimming took 3 bases from V and 5 from J; bases not matched to a gene: 8. From germline, CDR1 is KGHSH and CDR2 LQKENI. Splitting the CD4+ cells yielded a CD45RA+ naive subset and a CD45RA-negative memory subset. The table came from immunoSEQ multiplex PCR; TCRdb's copy has only in-frame clones and leaves some out. This table holds some 2 million clones, roughly 94% found once. Turning to this clone: Its antigen is not identified.

This chain links TRBV18 with TRBJ2-7, with 9 bases lining up with TRBD1. The sequenced sample was naive CD4+ T cells sorted from blood. The subset is: CD45RA+ positively selected. This receptor was taken from a man younger than 30 in good health. CDR3 DNA: TGTGCCAGCTCACCCCGGGACAGGGTGTTCCACGAGCAGTACTTC. Translation: CASSPRDRVFHEQYF.